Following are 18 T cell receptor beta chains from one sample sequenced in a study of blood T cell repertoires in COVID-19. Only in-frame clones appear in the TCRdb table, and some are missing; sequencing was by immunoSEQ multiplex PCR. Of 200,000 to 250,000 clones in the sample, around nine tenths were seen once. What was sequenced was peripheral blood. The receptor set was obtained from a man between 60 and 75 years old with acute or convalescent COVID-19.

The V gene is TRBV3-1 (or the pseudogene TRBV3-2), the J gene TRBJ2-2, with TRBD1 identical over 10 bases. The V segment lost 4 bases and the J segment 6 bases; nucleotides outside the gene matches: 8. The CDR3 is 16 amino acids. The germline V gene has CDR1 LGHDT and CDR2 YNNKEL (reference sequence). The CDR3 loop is CASSPAGTGASGELFF. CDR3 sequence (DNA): TGTGCCAGCAGCCCAGCAGGGACAGGGGCCTCCGGGGAGCTGTTTTTT.

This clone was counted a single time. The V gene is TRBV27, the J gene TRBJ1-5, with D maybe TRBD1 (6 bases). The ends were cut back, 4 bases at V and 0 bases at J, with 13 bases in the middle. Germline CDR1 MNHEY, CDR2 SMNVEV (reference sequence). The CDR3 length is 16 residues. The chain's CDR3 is CASSSQGSYSNQPQHF. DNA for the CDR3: TGTGCCAGCAGTTCACAGGGATCGTATAGCAATCAGCCCCAGCATTTT.

CDR3 nucleotide sequence: TGTGCCAGCAGCCGGACTAGCGGGTCCTACAATGAGCAGTTCTTC. It translates to CASSRTSGSYNEQFF. The chain carries TRBV7-2 and TRBJ2-1, with 11 bases fitting TRBD2. Unmatched junction bases numbered 1, after V lost 5 bases and J lost 1 base. Germline loops: CDR1 SGHTA, CDR2 FQGNSA. The CDR3 contains 15 residues.

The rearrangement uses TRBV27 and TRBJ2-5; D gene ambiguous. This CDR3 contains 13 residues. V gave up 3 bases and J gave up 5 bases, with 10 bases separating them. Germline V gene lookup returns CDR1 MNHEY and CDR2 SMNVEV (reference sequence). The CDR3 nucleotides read TGTGCCAGCAGTTTCAGCAGGTCGGAGACCCAGTACTTC. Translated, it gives CASSFSRSETQYF.

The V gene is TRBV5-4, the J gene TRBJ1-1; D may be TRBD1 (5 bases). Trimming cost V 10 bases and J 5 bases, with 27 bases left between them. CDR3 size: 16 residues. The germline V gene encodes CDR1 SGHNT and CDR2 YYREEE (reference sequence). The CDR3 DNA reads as TGTGCCGGTAGCTCCGGGGGGGGTCAGGGCGGTACTGAAGCTTTCTTT. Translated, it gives CAGSSGGGQGGTEAFF.

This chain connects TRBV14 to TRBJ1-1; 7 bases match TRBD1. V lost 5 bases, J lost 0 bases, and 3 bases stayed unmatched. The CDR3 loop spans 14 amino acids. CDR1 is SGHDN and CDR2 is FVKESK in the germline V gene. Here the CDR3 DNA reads TGTGCCAGCAGCGGACAGGCGATGAACACTGAAGCTTTCTTT. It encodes CASSGQAMNTEAFF.

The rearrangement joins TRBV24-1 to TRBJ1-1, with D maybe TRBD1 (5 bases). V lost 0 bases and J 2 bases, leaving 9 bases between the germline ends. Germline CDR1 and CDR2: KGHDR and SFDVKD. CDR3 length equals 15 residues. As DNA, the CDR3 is TGTGCCACCAGTGATTTGCCGGGGGTCAACACTGAAGCTTTCTTT. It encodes CATSDLPGVNTEAFF.

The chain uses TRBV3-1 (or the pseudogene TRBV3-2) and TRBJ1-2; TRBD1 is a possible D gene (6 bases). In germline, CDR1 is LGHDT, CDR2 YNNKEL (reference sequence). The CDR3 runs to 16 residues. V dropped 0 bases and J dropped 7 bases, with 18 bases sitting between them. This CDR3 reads CASSQDLNRRGGGYTF. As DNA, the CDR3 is TGTGCCAGCAGCCAAGATCTCAACCGTCGAGGGGGTGGCTACACCTTC.

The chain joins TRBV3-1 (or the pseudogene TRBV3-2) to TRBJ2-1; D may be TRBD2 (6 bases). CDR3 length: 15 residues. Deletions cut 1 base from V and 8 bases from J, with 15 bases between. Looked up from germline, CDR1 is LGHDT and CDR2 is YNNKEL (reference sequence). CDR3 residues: CASSQVGGAGYEQFF. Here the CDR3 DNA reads TGTGCCAGCAGCCAAGTCGGAGGGGCAGGATATGAGCAGTTCTTC.

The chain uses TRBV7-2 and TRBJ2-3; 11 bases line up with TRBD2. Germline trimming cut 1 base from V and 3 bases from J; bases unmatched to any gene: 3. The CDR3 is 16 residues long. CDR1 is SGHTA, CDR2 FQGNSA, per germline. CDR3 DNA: TGTGCCAGCAGCTTAGTAGGGACTAGCGGAACAGATACGCAGTATTTT. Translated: CASSLVGTSGTDTQYF.

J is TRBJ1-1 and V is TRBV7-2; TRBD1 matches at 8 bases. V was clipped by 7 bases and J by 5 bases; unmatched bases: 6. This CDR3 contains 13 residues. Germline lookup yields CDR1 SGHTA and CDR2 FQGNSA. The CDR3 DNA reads TGTGCCAGCAACGTGGACAGGGTTACTGAAGCTTTCTTT. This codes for CASNVDRVTEAFF.

In nucleotides, the CDR3 is TGTGCCAGCAGTTACTCAGGGACAGTTCAGCCCCAGCATTTT. This translates into CASSYSGTVQPQHF. The chain is built from TRBV6-5 and TRBJ1-5; TRBD1 aligns across 7 bases. The trim removed 0 bases at V and 6 bases at J, leaving 2 bases unmatched. This CDR3 has 14 amino acids. The germline V gene has CDR1 MNHEY and CDR2 SVGAGI.

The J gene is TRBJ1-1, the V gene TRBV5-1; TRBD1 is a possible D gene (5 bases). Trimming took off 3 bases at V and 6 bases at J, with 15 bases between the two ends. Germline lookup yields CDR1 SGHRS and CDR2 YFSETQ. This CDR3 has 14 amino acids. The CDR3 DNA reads TGCGCCAGCAGCTGGAAGCTAAGGGACTCTGAAGCTTTCTTT. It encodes CASSWKLRDSEAFF.

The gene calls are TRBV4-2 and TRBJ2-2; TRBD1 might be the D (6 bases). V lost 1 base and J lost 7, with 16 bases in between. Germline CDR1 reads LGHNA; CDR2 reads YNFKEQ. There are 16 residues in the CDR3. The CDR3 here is CASSQGTANTGGELFF. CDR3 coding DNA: TGTGCCAGCAGCCAAGGGACAGCCAACACGGGCGGGGAGCTGTTTTTT.

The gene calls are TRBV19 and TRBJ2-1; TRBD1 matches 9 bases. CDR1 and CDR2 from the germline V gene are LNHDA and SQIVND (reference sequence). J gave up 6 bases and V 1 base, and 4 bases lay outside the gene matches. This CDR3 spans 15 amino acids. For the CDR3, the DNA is TGTGCCAGTAGTATAGCCGGGACAGGGATCAATGAGCAGTTCTTC. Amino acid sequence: CASSIAGTGINEQFF. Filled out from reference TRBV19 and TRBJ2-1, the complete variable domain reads DGGITQSPKYLFRKEGQNVTLSCEQNLNHDAMYWYRQDPGQGLRLIYYSQIVNDFQKGDIAEGYSVSREKKESFPLTVTSAQKNPTAFYLCASSIAGTGINEQFFGPGTRLTVL.

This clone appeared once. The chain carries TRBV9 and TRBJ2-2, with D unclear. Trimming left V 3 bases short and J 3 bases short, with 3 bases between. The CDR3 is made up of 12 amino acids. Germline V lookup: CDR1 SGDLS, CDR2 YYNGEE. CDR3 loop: CASSAYTGELFF. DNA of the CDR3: TGTGCCAGCAGCGCATACACCGGGGAGCTGTTTTTT.

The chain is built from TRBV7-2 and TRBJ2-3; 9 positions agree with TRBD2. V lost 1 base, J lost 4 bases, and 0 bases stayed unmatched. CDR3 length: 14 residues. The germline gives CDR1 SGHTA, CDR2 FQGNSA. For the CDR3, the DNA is TGTGCCAGCAGCTTAGGCGGGGGGGCAGATACGCAGTATTTT. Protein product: CASSLGGGADTQYF. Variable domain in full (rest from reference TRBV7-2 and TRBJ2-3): GAGVSQSPSNKVTEKGKDVELRCDPISGHTALYWYRQSLGQGLEFLIYFQGNSAPDKSGLPSDRFSAERTGGSVSTLTIQRTQQEDSAVYLCASSLGGGADTQYFGPGTRLTVL.

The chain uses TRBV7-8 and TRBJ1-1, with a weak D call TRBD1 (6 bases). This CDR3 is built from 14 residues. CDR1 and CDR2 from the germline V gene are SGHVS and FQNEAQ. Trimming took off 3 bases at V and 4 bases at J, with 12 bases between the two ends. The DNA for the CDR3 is TGTGCCAGCAGCTTCGGGGGAGGGGGCACTGAAGCTTTCTTT. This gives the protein CASSFGGGGTEAFF.